The 10 T cell receptor beta chains given below trace back to one sample, sequenced in a study of patients and donors after allogeneic stem cell transplantation. TCRdb re-derived calls from the RT-PCR reads in MiXCR, one entry per CDR3 protein. The sample holds roughly 940,000 distinct CDR3 sequences, approximately 19% seen once. The material sequenced was blood, either unsorted or a sorted T cell fraction (not recorded which). These receptors originate from a human donor who was either an allogeneic HSCT recipient or a stem cell or donor lymphocyte infusion donor (not recorded which). It is not recorded whose cells these are; they may come from a transplant donor.

This clonotype showed up just a few times. The J gene is TRBJ1-1, the V gene TRBV12-3 or TRBV12-4, with unresolved D. This CDR3 comprises 14 residues. V lost 5 bases and J lost 7, with 17 bases in between. The CDR3, as DNA: TGTGCCAGCAGTCGGTTTCCTTCCGGCGGTGAAGCTTTCTTT. The encoded protein is CASSRFPSGGEAFF.

This chain joins TRBV5-4 and TRBJ1-3; 10 positions agree with TRBD1. The germline CDR1 and CDR2 sequences are SGHNT and YYREEE (reference sequence). V was pared by 4 bases and J by 1 base, with 8 bases of the junction left unmatched. The CDR3 length is 17 residues. The CDR3 DNA follows: TGTGCCAGCAGCGCCGCCGGGACAGGGGAGTCTGGAAACACCATATATTTT. Protein: CASSAAGTGESGNTIYF.

This chain uses TRBV7-2 with TRBJ2-7; D gene unclear. This CDR3 comprises 13 residues. V was shortened by 2 bases and J by 4 bases, with 9 bases between the two germline ends. The V gene's germline CDR1 is SGHTA and CDR2 FQGNSA. CDR3 loop: CASSLSEQYEQYF. The CDR3 DNA reads TGTGCCAGCAGCTTATCTGAGCAATACGAGCAGTACTTC.

This clonotype has a handful of counts. The chain combines TRBV12-3 or TRBV12-4 with TRBJ2-1; D gene uncertain. V lost 4 bases, J lost 9 bases, and 13 bases lay in between. The CDR3 consists of 13 residues. The CDR3, as DNA: TGTGCCAGCAGTTCCGCTATGCGGAGTGAGCAGTTCTTC. This sequence encodes CASSSAMRSEQFF.

J is TRBJ2-3 and V is TRBV6-1; TRBD2 matches 9 bases. V dropped 5 bases and J dropped 2; count of bases not matched to a gene: 8. Germline CDR1 reads MNHNS; CDR2 reads SASEGT. The CDR3 contains 16 residues. The CDR3 region has the DNA TGTGCCAGCAGTCGTATAGCGGGGGATTTCACAGATACGCAGTATTTT. As protein: CASSRIAGDFTDTQYF.

J is TRBJ1-1 and V is TRBV9; perhaps TRBD1 as D (5 bases). Germline loops: CDR1 SGDLS, CDR2 YYNGEE. The CDR3 extends over 16 amino acids. Trimming shortened V by 4 bases and J by 0 bases, and 16 bases separated the two germline ends. The CDR3 protein is CASSPPIMTVNTEAFF. In DNA, the CDR3 is TGTGCCAGCAGCCCCCCGATTATGACAGTGAACACTGAAGCTTTCTTT.

This clonotype was seen more than once but under ten times. The V and J genes are TRBV3-1 and TRBJ1-6, with TRBD1 matching 8 bases. The CDR3 sequence is 15 residues long. In germline, CDR1 is LGHDT, CDR2 YNNKEL (reference sequence). Trimming took 6 bases from V and 4 from J; bases not matched to a gene: 5. The CDR3 protein is CASRDREVYNSPLHF. Written as DNA, the CDR3 is TGTGCCAGCAGGGACAGGGAAGTTTATAATTCACCCCTCCACTTT.

This chain uses TRBV30 with TRBJ2-7; D gene uncertain. V was trimmed by 4 bases and J by 1 base, leaving 5 bases between them. Germline lookup yields CDR1 GTSNPN and CDR2 SVGIG (reference sequence). This CDR3 is 11 amino acids long. CDR3: CAWTESYEQYF. The DNA of the CDR3 is TGTGCCTGGACAGAGTCCTACGAGCAGTACTTC.

The rearrangement links TRBV24-1 to TRBJ2-1, with 7 bases aligning to TRBD1. The CDR3 spans 17 residues. V lost 3 bases to trimming and J lost 5 bases; unmatched junction nucleotides: 12. Germline-derived CDR1 and CDR2 are KGHDR and SFDVKD. CDR3 sequence reads: CATSDALQGKGNNEQFF. The CDR3 nucleotides are TGTGCCACCAGTGATGCCTTACAGGGGAAGGGGAACAATGAGCAGTTCTTC.

The J gene is TRBJ2-7, the V gene TRBV7-2, with no clear D. CDR3 size: 13 residues. Germline values: CDR1 SGHTA, CDR2 FQGNSA. With 5 bases removed from V and 4 bases from J, the gap between germline ends came to 12 bases. CDR3 sequence reads: CASSPRTQYEQYF. CDR3 bases: TGTGCCAGCAGCCCCCGGACGCAATACGAGCAGTACTTC.